This entry lists 11 T cell receptor beta chains sequenced from one sample in a study of neurological immune-mediated disorders (dated by TCRdb to about 2019). Receptor amplification or capture employed 5' RACE. Sequencing was performed on an Illumina HiSeq 2500. Using fastp trimming at Q25 and MiXCR clonotype assembly, TCRdb reanalyzed the public sequencing data and kept in-frame beta chains. All rows with the same CDR3 protein become a single entry with the most common DNA and genes. The sample table shows over 13,000 distinct CDR3 sequences, and under 8% are seen once. The ten largest clones capture approximately 25% of the sample. Sequencing was done on a sample of CD8+ T cells from blood. The source is a woman between 40 and 50 years old in good health.

This clonotype has ten or more counts. The chain is built from TRBV20-1 and TRBJ2-2; tentative D call: TRBD1 (6 bases). Germline-derived CDR1 and CDR2 are DFQATT and SNEGSKA (reference sequence). Trimming removed 5 bases from V and 4 bases from J, with 14 bases in between. The CDR3 is 14 residues long. CDR3 loop: CSAQDRYSTGELFF. In DNA, the CDR3 is TGCAGTGCTCAAGACAGGTATTCCACCGGGGAGCTGTTTTTT.

This clonotype was detected ten times or more. This chain joins TRBV20-1 and TRBJ2-3, with D perhaps matching TRBD1 or TRBD2 (5 bases each). Per germline, CDR1 DFQATT and CDR2 SNEGSKA (reference sequence). The V end was cut by 0 bases, the J end by 6 bases, with 19 bases between. This CDR3 has 16 residues. CDR3 loop: CSARDLPGTPPDTQYF. The CDR3 DNA follows: TGCAGTGCTAGAGATTTGCCCGGGACGCCCCCCGATACGCAGTATTTT.

In this sample, this clonotype turned up many times. The rearrangement joins TRBV4-2 to TRBJ2-7; D uncertain. CDR1 LGHNA and CDR2 YNFKEQ come from the germline V gene. The CDR3 runs 12 residues. V dropped 0 bases and J dropped 4 bases, with 4 bases sitting between them. The CDR3 bases are TGTGCCAGCAGCCAAGACTTATACGAGCAGTACTTC. Protein: CASSQDLYEQYF.

This clonotype has at least ten counts. The V gene is TRBV7-2, the J gene TRBJ2-1; no clear D gene. In germline, CDR1 is SGHTA, CDR2 FQGNSA. The CDR3 runs 12 residues. Trimming removed 2 bases at V and 9 bases at J, with 8 bases between. CDR3 coding DNA: TGTGCCAGCAGCTTATATAGGCTTGAGCAGTTCTTC. It is translated as CASSLYRLEQFF.

At least ten counts were recorded for this clonotype. The V and J genes are TRBV18 and TRBJ2-1; D perhaps matches TRBD2 (6 bases). V was clipped by 3 bases and J by 9 bases, with 12 bases between them. Germline CDR1 is KGHSH and CDR2 is LQKENI. The CDR3 is 13 residues long. In nucleotides, the CDR3 is TGTGCCAGCTCACCGCACGGGGGTGGTGAGCAGTTCTTC. This encodes CASSPHGGGEQFF. Looking up the rest from reference TRBV18 and TRBJ2-1 gives the full variable domain: NAGVMQNPRHLVRRRGQEARLRCSPMKGHSHVYWYRQLPEEGLKFMVYLQKENIIDESGMPKERFSAEFPKEGPSILRIQQVVRGDSAAYFCASSPHGGGEQFFGPGTRLTVL.

This clonotype has a count of ten or more. This chain joins TRBV12-3 or TRBV12-4 and TRBJ1-5; D is undetermined. V gave up 4 bases and J gave up 4 bases, with 11 bases separating them. The CDR3 extends over 14 amino acids. This CDR3 reads CASSSPGSNQPQHF. DNA of the CDR3: TGTGCCAGCAGTTCCCCCGGGAGTAATCAGCCCCAGCATTTT.

This clonotype appeared many times. The V and J genes are TRBV6-1 and TRBJ2-3; 9 bases are a match to TRBD1. V shed 4 bases and J 3 bases; nucleotides not matched to a gene: 2. This CDR3 contains 14 residues. From germline, CDR1 is MNHNS and CDR2 SASEGT. This CDR3 reads CASSGTGVTDTQYF. The CDR3, as DNA: TGTGCCAGCAGTGGGACAGGGGTTACAGATACGCAGTATTTT.

This clonotype was detected ten times or more. The chain employs TRBV20-1 and TRBJ2-6, with D perhaps matching TRBD2 (6 bases). Looked up from germline, CDR1 is DFQATT and CDR2 is SNEGSKA (reference sequence). Trimming shortened V by 2 bases and J by 0 bases, and 8 bases separated the two germline ends. The CDR3 is 15 amino acids. The CDR3 loop is CSARWRGSGANVLTF. Written as DNA, the CDR3 is TGCAGTGCTAGATGGAGGGGCTCTGGGGCCAACGTCCTGACTTTC.

This clonotype was detected ten times or more. The J gene is TRBJ2-7, the V gene TRBV11-1; TRBD2 agrees at 7 bases. Unmatched junction bases numbered 3, after V lost 5 bases and J lost 2 bases. CDR1 SGHAT and CDR2 FQDESV come from the germline V gene (reference sequence). CDR3 length: 13 residues. This chain's CDR3 is CASSVSGTYEQYF. The CDR3, as DNA: TGTGCCAGCAGCGTAAGCGGGACCTACGAGCAGTACTTC.

This clonotype was recorded many times. V gene TRBV10-1 combines with J gene TRBJ2-7, with 7 bases fitting TRBD1. V shed 2 bases and J 6 bases; nucleotides not matched to a gene: 4. This CDR3 contains 13 residues. The germline V gene has CDR1 WNHNN and CDR2 SYGVQD (reference sequence). The CDR3 region is CASSEPTGVEQYF. The CDR3, as DNA: TGCGCCAGCAGTGAGCCCACAGGGGTCGAGCAGTACTTC.

This clonotype has at least ten counts. The rearrangement uses TRBV10-2 and TRBJ1-2; D ambiguous. In germline, CDR1 is WSHSY, CDR2 SAAADI. V was pared by 1 base and J by 2 bases, with 5 bases between. This CDR3 region has 13 residues. CDR3 sequence: CASSEFGNYGYTF. For the CDR3, the DNA is TGCGCCAGCAGTGAGTTTGGGAACTATGGCTACACCTTC.